This T cell receptor (beta chain) was found in a study of blood T cell repertoires in COVID-19. TCRdb's copy holds only in-frame clones and misses some; the assay was immunoSEQ multiplex PCR. The sample has about 270,000 clones, 85% to 90% seen once. CDR1 is MNHEY, CDR2 SMNVEV, per germline (reference sequence). V was trimmed by 3 bases and J by 1 base, leaving 12 bases between them. This CDR3 contains 15 residues. The chain recombines TRBV27 with TRBJ1-1, with D unresolved. The sequence came from a young woman with COVID-19, enrolled during active disease. The sequencing input was peripheral blood. CDR3 nucleotide sequence: TGTGCCAGCAGTTTTTTAACAGCTACGAACACTGAAGCTTTCTTT. The encoded protein is CASSFLTATNTEAFF.